These 29 T cell receptor beta chains share one sample of origin, sequenced in a study of blood T cell repertoires in COVID-19. The protocol was immunoSEQ multiplex PCR, while the TCRdb copy is restricted to in-frame clones and leaves out a portion. The sample contains 200,000 to 250,000 clones, roughly four fifths of which appear only once. Sequencing input: PBMCs or T cells enriched from blood (not recorded which). All receptors derive from a middle-aged man who had recovered from COVID-19.

This chain joins TRBV5-8 and TRBJ1-4; D is ambiguous. There are 15 residues in the CDR3. Germline V gene sequence: CDR1 SGHTS, CDR2 YDEGEE. With 3 bases removed from V and 4 bases from J, the gap between germline ends came to 13 bases. The CDR3 protein is CASSSGYRFNEKLFF. CDR3 nucleotides: TGTGCCAGCAGCTCCGGTTATCGATTTAATGAAAAACTGTTTTTT.

This chain uses TRBV7-9 with TRBJ2-4; TRBD1 matches 10 bases. The CDR3 is 15 amino acids. The germline V gene encodes CDR1 SEHNR and CDR2 FQNEAQ (reference sequence). Trimming at V came to 4 bases and at J to 5 bases, leaving 5 bases not matched to a gene. The CDR3 region is CASSSSGTGENIQYF. The CDR3 nucleotides read TGTGCCAGCAGCTCCTCCGGGACAGGGGAAAACATTCAGTACTTC.

V is TRBV3-1 (or the pseudogene TRBV3-2) and J is TRBJ1-4, with D tentatively TRBD1 (6 bases). Trimming removed 6 bases at V and 6 bases at J, with 26 bases between. The CDR3 covers 18 residues. Germline assignment: CDR1 LGHDT and CDR2 YNNKEL (reference sequence). Here the CDR3 DNA reads TGTGCCAGCAGTCATACACAAGCGCAGGGGACCTCGGATGAAAAACTGTTTTTT. Its translation is CASSHTQAQGTSDEKLFF.

CDR3 loop: CASSPVSRDLNEKLFF. CDR3 in DNA: TGTGCCAGCTCACCAGTCTCCCGGGACTTAAATGAAAAACTGTTTTTT. The chain carries TRBV18 and TRBJ1-4; D might be TRBD1 (5 bases). The CDR3 runs to 16 residues. With 2 bases removed from V and 5 bases from J, the gap between germline ends came to 15 bases. The germline gives CDR1 KGHSH, CDR2 LQKENI.

The chain has TRBV2 and TRBJ2-1; 9 bases align to TRBD1. Germline values: CDR1 SNHLY, CDR2 FYNNEI. The CDR3 is 17 residues long. J was trimmed by 5 bases and V by 2 bases; bases with no gene match: 10. The CDR3 reads CASSERFWGQGHNEQFF. For the CDR3, the DNA is TGTGCCAGCAGTGAAAGGTTTTGGGGACAGGGCCACAATGAGCAGTTCTTC.

The chain links TRBV7-8 to TRBJ1-3; D call uncertain. Germline loops: CDR1 SGHVS, CDR2 FQNEAQ. V shed 5 bases and J shed 0 bases, with 20 bases lying between them. The CDR3 contains 18 residues. In DNA form, the CDR3 reads TGTGCCAGCAGCCAACCAATGCGGGGTCCTCTCTCTGGAAACACCATATATTTT. Translation gives CASSQPMRGPLSGNTIYF.

The V call is TRBV7-9, the J call TRBJ1-1, with a weak D call TRBD1 (5 bases). The CDR3 has 14 amino acids. Looked up from germline, CDR1 is SEHNR and CDR2 is FQNEAQ (reference sequence). The V end lost 5 bases, the J end lost 1 base, and 11 bases lay between the germline ends. Written as DNA, the CDR3 is TGTGCCAGCAGCGGGTGGGGGGAGAACACTGAAGCTTTCTTT. Its protein is CASSGWGENTEAFF.

J is TRBJ1-6 and V is TRBV7-9, with 9 bases identical to TRBD1. In germline, CDR1 is SEHNR, CDR2 FQNEAQ (reference sequence). The CDR3 is made up of 15 amino acids. The ends lost 5 bases at V and 9 bases at J; junction bases unmatched: 8. CDR3 in DNA: TGTGCCAGCAGCCGCGGGACAGGGTTGAGTTCACCCCTCCACTTT. It encodes CASSRGTGLSSPLHF.

This clone has more than one count but fewer than ten. The chain is built from TRBV5-1 and TRBJ2-3; 8 nucleotides line up with TRBD2. In germline, CDR1 is SGHRS, CDR2 YFSETQ. This CDR3 comprises 15 residues. The junction had 6 bases not matched to a gene; V was cut back by 5 bases and J by 1 base. In DNA form, the CDR3 reads TGCGCCAGCAGACTGCGGGGGGTGGGCACAGATACGCAGTATTTT. Protein: CASRLRGVGTDTQYF.

The chain has TRBV30 and TRBJ2-5, with D tentatively TRBD2 (6 bases). CDR1 and CDR2 (germline): GTSNPN, SVGIG (reference sequence). Trimming stripped 2 bases from V and 4 bases from J, with 8 bases between. This CDR3 has 12 residues. The CDR3: CAWSLEGETQYF. The CDR3 DNA follows: TGTGCCTGGAGTCTGGAGGGAGAGACCCAGTACTTC.

The chain employs TRBV6-5 and TRBJ1-3; no reliable D call. V was cut by 6 bases and J by 0 bases, with 3 bases left in between. Germline CDR1 MNHEY, CDR2 SVGAGI. The CDR3 consists of 12 residues. This CDR3 is CASSGSGNTIYF. CDR3 bases: TGTGCCAGCAGCGGCTCTGGAAACACCATATATTTT.

The V call is TRBV5-6, the J call TRBJ2-1, with 10 nucleotides matching TRBD1. V dropped 0 bases and J dropped 6; count of bases not matched to a gene: 6. From germline, CDR1 is SGHDT and CDR2 YYEEEE. This CDR3 has 16 amino acids. Written as DNA, the CDR3 is TGTGCCAGCAGCTTGGCCACGGACAGGGGGGGCAATGAGCAGTTCTTC. Translated, it gives CASSLATDRGGNEQFF.

The chain uses TRBV3-1 (or the pseudogene TRBV3-2) and TRBJ2-1; 9 bases match TRBD2. Per germline, CDR1 LGHDT and CDR2 YNNKEL (reference sequence). V lost 4 bases to trimming and J lost 9 bases; unmatched junction nucleotides: 10. This CDR3 contains 15 residues. The CDR3: CASSRSAGGVAEQFF. CDR3 DNA sequence: TGTGCCAGCAGCCGATCAGCGGGAGGAGTGGCTGAGCAGTTCTTC.

J is TRBJ1-2 and V is TRBV5-1; 9 nucleotides align to TRBD1. Germline CDR1 and CDR2: SGHRS and YFSETQ. The length of the CDR3 is 14 residues. Losses at the gene ends were 0 bases for V and 10 bases for J; bases not matched to a gene: 7. The CDR3 loop is CASSLGWTGEAYTF. The CDR3 nucleotides are TGCGCCAGCAGCTTGGGGTGGACAGGGGAGGCCTACACCTTC.

The sample holds one count of this clone. This chain links TRBV9 with TRBJ2-1; 12 bases align to TRBD2. The CDR3 extends over 17 amino acids. Losses at the gene ends were 6 bases for V and 7 bases for J; bases not matched to a gene: 14. Germline CDR1 SGDLS, CDR2 YYNGEE. In nucleotides, the CDR3 is TGTGCCAGCACACTGGGGCTAGCGGGGGGGCAGGGAAATGAGCAGTTCTTC. Translated, it gives CASTLGLAGGQGNEQFF. The variable domain in full, completed from reference TRBV9 and TRBJ2-1, reads DSGVTQTPKHLITATGQRVTLRCSPRSGDLSVYWYQQSLDQGLQFLIQYYNGEERAKGNILERFSAQQFPDLHSELNLSSLELGDSALYFCASTLGLAGGQGNEQFFGPGTRLTVL.

A single count supports this clone. V gene TRBV3-1 (or the pseudogene TRBV3-2) combines with J gene TRBJ2-1; a possible D gene is TRBD2 (5 bases). With 0 bases removed from V and 6 bases from J, the gap between germline ends came to 9 bases. The CDR3 is made up of 14 amino acids. Looked up from germline, CDR1 is LGHDT and CDR2 is YNNKEL (reference sequence). CDR3 in amino acids: CASSQDYGGNEQFF. Written as DNA, the CDR3 is TGTGCCAGCAGCCAAGACTATGGAGGCAATGAGCAGTTCTTC.

V and J are TRBV6-6 and TRBJ2-7; 7 bases align to TRBD1. Germline V lookup: CDR1 MNHNY, CDR2 SVGAGI (reference sequence). V was pared by 6 bases and J by 7 bases, with 12 bases of the junction left unmatched. The CDR3 is 14 amino acids. CDR3 protein: CASSDRAQVGEQYF. CDR3 in DNA: TGTGCCAGCAGCGACAGGGCACAAGTGGGGGAGCAGTACTTC.

The rearrangement uses TRBV6-5 and TRBJ1-2; possibly TRBD1 for D (6 bases). V was cut by 0 bases and J by 5 bases, with 13 bases left in between. CDR1 is MNHEY and CDR2 is SVGAGI in the germline V gene. The CDR3 has 15 amino acids. The CDR3 nucleotides read TGTGCCAGCAGTTACTCAAGAGGGGGAGGGTATGGCTACACCTTC. Its translation is CASSYSRGGGYGYTF.

V is TRBV5-6 and J is TRBJ2-5, with D tentatively TRBD2 (5 bases). CDR1 and CDR2 from the germline V gene are SGHDT and YYEEEE. The CDR3 extends over 18 amino acids. V lost 6 bases and J lost 1, with 25 bases in between. CDR3 coding DNA: TGTGCCAGCACCCTGCTAATCTTTGGCGGGCCCCCCCAAGAGACCCAGTACTTC. It yields the protein CASTLLIFGGPPQETQYF.

The CDR3 reads CSVTGGVGEKLFF. In nucleotides, the CDR3 is TGCAGCGTTACAGGGGGTGTCGGAGAAAAACTGTTTTTT. This chain links TRBV29-1 with TRBJ1-4; 8 bases are shared with TRBD1. The V gene's germline CDR1 is SQVTM and CDR2 ANQGSEA. J lost 8 bases, V lost 5 bases, and 7 bases had no gene match. This CDR3 region has 13 residues.

CDR3 amino acids: CASSEIRGTGRVGAFF. The CDR3 DNA follows: TGTGCCAGCAGTGAAATCCGCGGGACAGGGAGGGTAGGAGCTTTCTTT. The V gene is TRBV6-1, the J gene TRBJ1-1; 9 bases line up with TRBD1. Germline loops: CDR1 MNHNS, CDR2 SASEGT. The CDR3 sequence is 16 residues long. J gave up 10 bases and V 2 bases, and 14 bases lay outside the gene matches.

J is TRBJ2-1 and V is TRBV21-1; TRBD1 was called by the table and not checked on the DNA. TRBV21-1 is shown as a pseudogene. The CDR3 totals 16 residues. This CDR3 reads CASSPGCRGRRNEQFF. The CDR3 DNA follows: TGTGCCAGCAGCCCTGGGTGCAGGGGGCGCCGAAATGAGCAGTTCTTC.

The chain is built from TRBV15 and TRBJ1-1; D possibly corresponds to TRBD1 (5 bases). This CDR3 contains 15 residues. Germline V gene sequence: CDR1 LNHNV, CDR2 YYDKDF (reference sequence). V lost 5 bases to trimming and J lost 1 base, with 14 bases between them. The CDR3 sequence is CATSVGGLANTEAFF. Written as DNA, the CDR3 is TGTGCCACCAGCGTCGGGGGGTTGGCGAACACTGAAGCTTTCTTT.

The sample holds a few counts of this clone. This chain connects TRBV11-2 to TRBJ2-7, with D perhaps matching TRBD1 (6 bases). The CDR3 contains 16 residues. The germline V gene encodes CDR1 SGHAT and CDR2 FQNNGV. The germline V and J ends were trimmed by 0 bases and 1 base, with 13 bases remaining between them. This CDR3 reads CASSLDRAGVSYEQYF. CDR3 DNA sequence: TGTGCCAGCAGCTTAGATAGGGCAGGGGTTTCCTACGAGCAGTACTTC.

Only one count was recorded for this clone. This rearrangement joins TRBV7-9 to TRBJ1-1; D unclear. The CDR3 contains 14 residues. V lost 6 bases and J 0 bases, leaving 11 bases between the germline ends. Germline V CDR1 and CDR2: SEHNR, FQNEAQ (reference sequence). CDR3 coding DNA: TGTGCCAGCAGTCCCCGAGGGATGAACACTGAAGCTTTCTTT. Encoded protein: CASSPRGMNTEAFF.

The J gene is TRBJ1-1, the V gene TRBV2; the D gene is possibly TRBD1 (5 bases). V gave up 1 base and J gave up 0 bases, with 9 bases separating them. This CDR3 is 15 amino acids long. CDR1 and CDR2 (germline): SNHLY, FYNNEI. Here the CDR3 reads CASSEDQGMNTEAFF. The CDR3 DNA is TGTGCCAGCAGTGAAGATCAGGGAATGAACACTGAAGCTTTCTTT.

The genes are TRBV12-5 and TRBJ1-5, with 8 bases lining up with TRBD1. Germline V gene data show CDR1 as LGHNT and CDR2 as FRNRAP. J was trimmed by 5 bases and V by 6 bases; bases with no gene match: 6. The CDR3 extends over 14 amino acids. CDR3 residues: CASGAGTGYQPQHF. For the CDR3, the DNA is TGTGCTAGTGGAGCCGGGACAGGTTATCAGCCCCAGCATTTT.

This chain links TRBV9 with TRBJ2-1; 11 bases are a match to TRBD2. Germline V gene sequence: CDR1 SGDLS, CDR2 YYNGEE. The junction had 2 bases not matched to a gene; V was cut back by 3 bases and J by 3 bases. The CDR3 consists of 15 residues. CDR3: CASSAGLADYNEQFF. CDR3 sequence (DNA): TGTGCCAGCAGCGCGGGACTAGCGGACTACAATGAGCAGTTCTTC.

This chain uses TRBV5-6 with TRBJ1-2; maybe TRBD1 (5 bases). The CDR3 extends over 13 amino acids. Trimming took off 0 bases at V and 6 bases at J, with 9 bases between the two ends. The germline V gene has CDR1 SGHDT and CDR2 YYEEEE. The CDR3 nucleotides are TGTGCCAGCAGCTTGGAAGGGGTTAATGGCTACACCTTC. Encoded protein: CASSLEGVNGYTF.